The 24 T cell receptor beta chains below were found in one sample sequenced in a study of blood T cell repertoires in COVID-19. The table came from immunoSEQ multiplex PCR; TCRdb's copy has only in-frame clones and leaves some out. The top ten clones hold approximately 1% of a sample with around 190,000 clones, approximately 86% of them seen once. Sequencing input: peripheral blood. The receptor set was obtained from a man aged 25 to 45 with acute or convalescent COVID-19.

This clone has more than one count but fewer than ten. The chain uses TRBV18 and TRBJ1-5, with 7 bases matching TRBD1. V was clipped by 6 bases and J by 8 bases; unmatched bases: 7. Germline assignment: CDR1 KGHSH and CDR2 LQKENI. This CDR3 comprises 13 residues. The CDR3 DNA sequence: TGTGCCAGCTCCTTGACAGGGAGTAAGCCCCAGCATTTT. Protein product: CASSLTGSKPQHF.

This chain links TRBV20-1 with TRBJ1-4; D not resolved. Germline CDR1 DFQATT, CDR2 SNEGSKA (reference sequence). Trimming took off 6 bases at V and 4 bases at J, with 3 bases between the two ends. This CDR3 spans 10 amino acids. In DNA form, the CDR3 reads TGCAGTGCCCTTAATGAAAAACTGTTTTTT. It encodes CSALNEKLFF.

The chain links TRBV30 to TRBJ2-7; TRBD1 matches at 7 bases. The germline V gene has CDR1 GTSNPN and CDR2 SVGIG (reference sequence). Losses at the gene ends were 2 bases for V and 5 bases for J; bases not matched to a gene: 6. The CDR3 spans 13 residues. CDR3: CAWSRRGRDEQYF. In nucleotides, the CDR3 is TGTGCCTGGAGTAGAAGGGGGCGCGACGAGCAGTACTTC.

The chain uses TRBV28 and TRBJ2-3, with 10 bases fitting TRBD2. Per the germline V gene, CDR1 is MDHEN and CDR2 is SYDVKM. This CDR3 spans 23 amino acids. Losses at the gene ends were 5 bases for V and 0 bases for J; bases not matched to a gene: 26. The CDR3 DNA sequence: TGTGCCAGCAGTCCGGGGGGACAGGTTAACCCTAGCGGGAGCCCCCGTAGCACAGATACGCAGTATTTT. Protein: CASSPGGQVNPSGSPRSTDTQYF. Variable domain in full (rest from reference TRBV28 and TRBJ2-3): DVKVTQSSRYLVKRTGEKVFLECVQDMDHENMFWYRQDPGLGLRLIYFSYDVKMKEKGDIPEGYSVSREKKERFSLILESASTNQTSMYLCASSPGGQVNPSGSPRSTDTQYFGPGTRLTVL.

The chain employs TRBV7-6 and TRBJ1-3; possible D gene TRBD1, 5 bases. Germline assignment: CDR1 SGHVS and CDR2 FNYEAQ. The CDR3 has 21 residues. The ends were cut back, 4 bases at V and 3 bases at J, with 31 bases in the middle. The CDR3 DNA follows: TGTGCCAGCAGCTCGACGCTTCGTCGGCACGGGGGTAAGGAACGTGGAAACACCATATATTTT. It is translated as CASSSTLRRHGGKERGNTIYF.

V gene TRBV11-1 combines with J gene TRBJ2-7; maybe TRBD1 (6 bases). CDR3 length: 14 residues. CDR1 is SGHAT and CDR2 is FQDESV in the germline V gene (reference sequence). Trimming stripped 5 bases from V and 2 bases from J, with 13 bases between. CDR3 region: CASSPRGFAYEQYF. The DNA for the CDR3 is TGTGCCAGCAGCCCCAGGGGATTTGCCTACGAGCAGTACTTC. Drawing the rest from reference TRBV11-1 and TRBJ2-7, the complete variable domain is EAEVAQSPRYKITEKSQAVAFWCDPISGHATLYWYRQILGQGPELLVQFQDESVVDDSQLPKDRFSAERLKGVDSTLKIQPAELGDSAMYLCASSPRGFAYEQYFGPGTRLTVT.

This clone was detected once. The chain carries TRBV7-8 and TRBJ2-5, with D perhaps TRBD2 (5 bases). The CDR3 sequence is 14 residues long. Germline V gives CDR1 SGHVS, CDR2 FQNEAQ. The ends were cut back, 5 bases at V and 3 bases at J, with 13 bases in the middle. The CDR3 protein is CASSPWRLKETQYF. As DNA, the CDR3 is TGTGCCAGCAGCCCTTGGAGGCTAAAAGAGACCCAGTACTTC.

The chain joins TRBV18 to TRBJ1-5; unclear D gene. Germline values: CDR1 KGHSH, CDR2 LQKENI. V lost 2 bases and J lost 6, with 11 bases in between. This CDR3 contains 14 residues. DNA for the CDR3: TGTGCCAGCTCACCAAGCGGGGTTGGTCAGCCCCAGCATTTT. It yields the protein CASSPSGVGQPQHF.

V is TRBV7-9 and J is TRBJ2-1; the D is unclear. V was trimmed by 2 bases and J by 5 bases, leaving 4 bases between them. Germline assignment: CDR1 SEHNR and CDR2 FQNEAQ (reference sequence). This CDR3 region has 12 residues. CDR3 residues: CASSLINNEQFF. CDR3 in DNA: TGTGCCAGCAGCTTAATAAACAATGAGCAGTTCTTC.

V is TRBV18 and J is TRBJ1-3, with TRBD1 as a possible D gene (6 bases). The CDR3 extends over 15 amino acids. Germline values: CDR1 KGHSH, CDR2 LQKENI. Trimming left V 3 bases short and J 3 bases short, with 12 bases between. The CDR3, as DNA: TGTGCCAGCTCACCTGGTGGGACATATGGAAACACCATATATTTT. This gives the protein CASSPGGTYGNTIYF.

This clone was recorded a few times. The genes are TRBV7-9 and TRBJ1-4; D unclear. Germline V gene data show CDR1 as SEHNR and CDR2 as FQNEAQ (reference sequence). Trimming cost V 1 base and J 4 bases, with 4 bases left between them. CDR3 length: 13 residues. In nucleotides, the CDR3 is TGTGCCAGCAGCTTAGAGCGTAATGAAAAACTGTTTTTT. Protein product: CASSLERNEKLFF.

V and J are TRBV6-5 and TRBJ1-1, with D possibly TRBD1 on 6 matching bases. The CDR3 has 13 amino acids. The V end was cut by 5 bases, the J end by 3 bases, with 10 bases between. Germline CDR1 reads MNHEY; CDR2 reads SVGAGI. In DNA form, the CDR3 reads TGTGCCAGCAGTAAACAGGGTTACACTGAAGCTTTCTTT. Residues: CASSKQGYTEAFF.

Here the CDR3 reads CASSPPIIATEQYF. CDR3 in DNA: TGTGCCAGCAGCCCACCGATCATAGCTACTGAGCAGTACTTC. This chain uses TRBV6-6 with TRBJ2-7; D gene ambiguous. Germline V gene data show CDR1 as MNHNY and CDR2 as SVGAGI (reference sequence). The CDR3 totals 14 residues. Deletions cut 6 bases from V and 7 bases from J, with 19 bases between.

The chain's CDR3 is CASSGLAGFHEQFF. The CDR3 DNA reads as TGTGCCAGCAGCGGACTAGCGGGATTCCATGAGCAGTTCTTC. This chain uses TRBV9 with TRBJ2-1; 11 positions agree with TRBD2. The CDR3 runs to 14 residues. V lost 3 bases to trimming and J lost 8 bases; unmatched junction nucleotides: 4. CDR1 is SGDLS, CDR2 YYNGEE, per germline.

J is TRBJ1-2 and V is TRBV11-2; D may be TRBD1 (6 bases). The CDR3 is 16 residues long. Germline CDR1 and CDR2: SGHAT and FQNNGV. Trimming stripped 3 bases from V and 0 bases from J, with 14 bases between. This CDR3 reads CASSFQGSSSNYGYTF. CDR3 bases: TGTGCCAGCAGCTTTCAGGGGTCCTCTTCTAACTATGGCTACACCTTC.

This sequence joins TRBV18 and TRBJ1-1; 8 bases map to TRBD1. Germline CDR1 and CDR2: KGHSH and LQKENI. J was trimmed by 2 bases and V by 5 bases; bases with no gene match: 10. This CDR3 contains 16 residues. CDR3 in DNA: TGTGCCAGCTCAAAGTGGACGACAGGGGATAACACTGAAGCTTTCTTT. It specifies CASSKWTTGDNTEAFF.

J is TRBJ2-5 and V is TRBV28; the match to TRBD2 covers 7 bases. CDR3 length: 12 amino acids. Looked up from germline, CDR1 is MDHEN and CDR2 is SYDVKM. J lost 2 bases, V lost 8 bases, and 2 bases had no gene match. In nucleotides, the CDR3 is TGTGCCAGCCGTAGCGGGCAAGAGACCCAGTACTTC. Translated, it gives CASRSGQETQYF.

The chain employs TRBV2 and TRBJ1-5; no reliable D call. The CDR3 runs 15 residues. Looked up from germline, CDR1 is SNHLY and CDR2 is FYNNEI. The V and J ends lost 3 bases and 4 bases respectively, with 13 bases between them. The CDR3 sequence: CASSDRSFTNQPQHF. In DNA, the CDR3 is TGTGCCAGCAGTGACAGGTCCTTCACAAATCAGCCCCAGCATTTT.

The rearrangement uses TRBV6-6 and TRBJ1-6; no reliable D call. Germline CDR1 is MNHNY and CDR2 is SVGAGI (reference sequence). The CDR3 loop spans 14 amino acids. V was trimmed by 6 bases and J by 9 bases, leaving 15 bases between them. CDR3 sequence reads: CASSLRESGSPLHF. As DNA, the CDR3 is TGTGCCAGCAGCCTGAGGGAATCGGGTTCACCCCTCCACTTT.

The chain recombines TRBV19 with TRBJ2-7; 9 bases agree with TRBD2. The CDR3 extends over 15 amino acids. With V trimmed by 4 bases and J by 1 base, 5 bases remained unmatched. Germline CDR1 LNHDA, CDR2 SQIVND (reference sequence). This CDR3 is CASSNQRGASYEQYF. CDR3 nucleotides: TGTGCCAGTAGTAATCAGCGGGGGGCTTCCTACGAGCAGTACTTC.

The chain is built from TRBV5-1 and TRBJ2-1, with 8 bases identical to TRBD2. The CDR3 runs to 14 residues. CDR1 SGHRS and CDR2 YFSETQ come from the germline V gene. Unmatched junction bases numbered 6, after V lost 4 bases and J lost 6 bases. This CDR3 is CASSIGTSGNEQFF. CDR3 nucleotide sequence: TGCGCCAGCAGCATTGGTACTAGCGGCAATGAGCAGTTCTTC. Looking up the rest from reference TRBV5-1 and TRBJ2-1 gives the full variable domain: KAGVTQTPRYLIKTRGQQVTLSCSPISGHRSVSWYQQTPGQGLQFLFEYFSETQRNKGNFPGRFSGRQFSNSRSEMNVSTLELGDSALYLCASSIGTSGNEQFFGPGTRLTVL.

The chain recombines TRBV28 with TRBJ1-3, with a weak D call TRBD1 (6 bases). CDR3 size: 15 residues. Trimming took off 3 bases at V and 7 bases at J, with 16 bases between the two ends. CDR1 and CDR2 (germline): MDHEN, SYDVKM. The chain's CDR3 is CASSLGGARSNTIYF. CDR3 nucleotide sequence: TGTGCCAGCAGTTTGGGGGGGGCGCGGAGTAACACCATATATTTT.

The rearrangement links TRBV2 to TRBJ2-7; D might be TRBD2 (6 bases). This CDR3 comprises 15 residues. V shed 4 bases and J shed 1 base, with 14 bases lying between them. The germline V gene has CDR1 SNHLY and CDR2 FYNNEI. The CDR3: CASSATAGRSYEQYF. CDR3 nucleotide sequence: TGTGCCAGCAGTGCGACGGCAGGGAGGTCCTACGAGCAGTACTTC. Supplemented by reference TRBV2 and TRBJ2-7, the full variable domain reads EPEVTQTPSHQVTQMGQEVILRCVPISNHLYFYWYRQILGQKVEFLVSFYNNEISEKSEIFDDQFSVERPDGSNFTLKIRSTKLEDSAMYFCASSATAGRSYEQYFGPGTRLTVT.

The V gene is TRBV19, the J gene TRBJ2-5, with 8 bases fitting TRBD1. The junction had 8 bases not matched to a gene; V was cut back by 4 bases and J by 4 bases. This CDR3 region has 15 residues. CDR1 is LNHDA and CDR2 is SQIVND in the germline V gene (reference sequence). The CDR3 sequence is CASSRRTGFGETQYF. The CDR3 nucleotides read TGTGCCAGTAGTAGGAGGACAGGGTTCGGAGAGACCCAGTACTTC.